The present entry profiles one T cell receptor (beta chain) with its context. This clone was counted a few times. The target of this receptor is not known. No quality values exist for individual bases; no much larger clone is one base distant. Library creation used the immunoSEQ multiplex PCR assay. In most patients, genomic DNA was isolated using the Qiagen DNeasy Blood and Tissue Kit and sent frozen to Adaptive Biotechnologies for TCR sequencing. Adaptive Biotechnologies carried out high-throughput TCR-beta CDR3 sequencing of genomic DNA for most patients. Under the source paper's analysis protocol: Adaptive's ImmunoSEQ software supplied the TCR sequencing data for 18 patients, while MiXCR and VDJtools were used to process a few other patients. CD4 versus CD8 sorting errors were corrected by removing sequences found in both subsets at a frequency ratio below 5:1. Because the origin of CDR3 nucleotide sequences shared between donor and recipient could not be assigned, those sequences were removed. To be classed as alloreactive, a clone needed at least 2-fold expansion over unstimulated cells and a minimum CFSE-low frequency of 0.002% (template counts) or 0.001% (read counts). A clone was considered mappable if detected in the sequenced pre-transplant spleen, lymph node, or MLR CFSE-low populations of the donor or recipient. Cumulative frequency of alloreactive clones was calculated as a percentage of all sequences weighted by copy number. TCRdb holds this immuneACCESS table with in-frame rearrangements only. Some clones are missing; in checked studies, unresolved V genes explain under half, and the rest has no known cause. The V and J calls and clone size were taken over from that table, and D and trimming were inferred from the DNA. Within this sample are around 90,000 clones, with about nine tenths of them counted one time only. Roughly 0.31% of the sample comes from the top ten.

In the paper's terms, the time point label means: cells obtained before transplantation from donor or recipient. CD3+CD4+ and CD3+CD8+ populations were FACS-sorted from unstimulated pre-transplant donor and recipient cells taken from spleen or lymph nodes. CDR1 and CDR2 are drawn from the germline V gene (reference sequence): LNHDA, SQIVND. The CDR3 measures 13 amino acids from cysteine to phenylalanine. The kept DNA is CDR3 alone, 39 bases in frame from the first base. Clipping removes 4 bases from V and 4 bases from J, with 1 as the unmatched junction base count. The data originate from a study of graft-versus-host responses after intestinal transplantation (dated by TCRdb to the early 2020s). Regarding the study in general: The transplants that recipients got were multivisceral, liver-intestinal, or isolated intestinal. Every recipient was given anti-thymocyte globulin induction, then maintenance tacrolimus and steroids for about three years. Graft-versus-host and host-versus-graft alloreactive T cell clones were tracked in the graft, circulation and bone marrow after intestinal transplantation using bulk TCR-beta CDR3 sequencing. To identify alloreactive clones, pre-transplant mixed lymphocyte reaction products were sequenced and compared with unstimulated pre-transplant donor and recipient T cells. The cohort enrolled 20 to 30 intestinal transplant recipients, one of whom was a retransplant, and a few patients without pretransplant specimens were excluded. Donor T cell macrochimerism was defined as a peak of at least 4% donor T cells among recipient peripheral blood mononuclear cells. Samples from a few later patients were sequenced in-house on an Illumina MiSeq with MiXCR processing rather than by the commercial service.

What the authors observed across the whole study: In the allografts of patients with donor T cell macrochimerism, GvH to HvG T cell clonal ratios were high. GvH clones were detected in recipient bone marrow, and some appeared earlier in ileal mucosa or blood, consistent with an intestinal mucosal origin. The relatively low number and heterogeneity of intestinal transplant patients limited the conclusions. Early after transplant, declines in HvG clones were associated with peak levels of circulating GvH clones.

The TCR comes from a human donor who received an intestinal transplant. Recombination connected TRBV19 to TRBJ1-5, with 7 bases matching TRBD1. The sequencing used unstimulated CD4+ T cells sorted from spleen or lymph node cells, collected before intestinal transplant. The nucleotides are TGTGCCAGTAGTAGACAGGGTAATCAGCCCCAGCATTTT. Its translation reads: CASSRQGNQPQHF.